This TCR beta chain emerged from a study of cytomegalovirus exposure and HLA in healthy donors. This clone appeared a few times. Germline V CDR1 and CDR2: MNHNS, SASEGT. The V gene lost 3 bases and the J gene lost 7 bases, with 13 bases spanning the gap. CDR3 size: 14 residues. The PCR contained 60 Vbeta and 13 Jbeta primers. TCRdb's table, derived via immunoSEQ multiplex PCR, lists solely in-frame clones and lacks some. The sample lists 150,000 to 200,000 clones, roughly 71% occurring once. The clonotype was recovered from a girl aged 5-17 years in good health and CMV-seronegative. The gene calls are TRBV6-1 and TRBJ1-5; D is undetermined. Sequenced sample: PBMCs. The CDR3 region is CASSDRTPLQPQHF. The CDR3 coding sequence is TGTGCCAGCAGTGACAGAACCCCGTTACAGCCCCAGCATTTT.